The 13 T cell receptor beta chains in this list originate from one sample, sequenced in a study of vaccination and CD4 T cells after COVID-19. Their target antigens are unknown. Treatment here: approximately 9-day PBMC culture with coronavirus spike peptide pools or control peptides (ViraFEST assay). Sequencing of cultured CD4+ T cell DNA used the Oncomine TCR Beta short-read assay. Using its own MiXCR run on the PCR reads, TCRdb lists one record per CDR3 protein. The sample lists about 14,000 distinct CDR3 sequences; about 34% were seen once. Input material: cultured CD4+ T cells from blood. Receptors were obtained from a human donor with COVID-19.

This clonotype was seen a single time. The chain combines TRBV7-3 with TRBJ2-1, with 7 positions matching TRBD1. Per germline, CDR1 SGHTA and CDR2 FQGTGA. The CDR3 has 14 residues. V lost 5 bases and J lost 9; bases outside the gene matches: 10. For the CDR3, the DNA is TGTGCCAGCAGCCCTCGTGACAGGGTAGGTGAGCAGTTCTTC. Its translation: CASSPRDRVGEQFF.

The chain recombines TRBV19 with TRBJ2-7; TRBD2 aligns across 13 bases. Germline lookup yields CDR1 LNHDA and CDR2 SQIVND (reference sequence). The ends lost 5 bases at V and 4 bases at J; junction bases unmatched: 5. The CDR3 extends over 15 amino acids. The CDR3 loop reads CASSQTSGGLYEQYF. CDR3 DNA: TGTGCCAGTAGTCAGACTAGCGGGGGGCTGTACGAGCAGTACTTC.

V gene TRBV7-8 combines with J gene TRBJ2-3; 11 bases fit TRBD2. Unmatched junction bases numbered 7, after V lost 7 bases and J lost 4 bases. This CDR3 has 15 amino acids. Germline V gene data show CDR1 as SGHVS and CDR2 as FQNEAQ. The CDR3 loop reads CASNLAGGSADTQYF. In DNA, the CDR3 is TGTGCCAGCAACCTAGCGGGGGGCTCCGCAGATACGCAGTATTTT.

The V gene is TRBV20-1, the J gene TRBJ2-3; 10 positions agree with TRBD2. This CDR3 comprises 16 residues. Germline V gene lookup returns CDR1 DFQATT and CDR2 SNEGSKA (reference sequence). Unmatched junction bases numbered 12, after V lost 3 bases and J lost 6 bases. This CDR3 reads CSASPGSGGTGDTQYF. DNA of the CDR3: TGCAGTGCTAGTCCTGGTAGCGGGGGGACTGGGGATACGCAGTATTTT.

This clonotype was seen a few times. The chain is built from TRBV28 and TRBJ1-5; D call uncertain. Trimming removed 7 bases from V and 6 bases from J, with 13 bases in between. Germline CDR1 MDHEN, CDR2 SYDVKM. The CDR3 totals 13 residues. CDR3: CASTRAIVQPQHF. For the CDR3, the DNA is TGTGCCAGCACCCGCGCGATCGTTCAGCCCCAGCATTTT.

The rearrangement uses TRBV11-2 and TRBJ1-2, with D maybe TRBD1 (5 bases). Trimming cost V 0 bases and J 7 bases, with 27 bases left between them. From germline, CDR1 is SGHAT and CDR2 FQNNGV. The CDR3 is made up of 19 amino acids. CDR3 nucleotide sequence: TGTGCCAGCAGCTTAGATCCCCATAAGGGGACCCTCGGGGTTGTTGGCTACACCTTC. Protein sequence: CASSLDPHKGTLGVVGYTF.

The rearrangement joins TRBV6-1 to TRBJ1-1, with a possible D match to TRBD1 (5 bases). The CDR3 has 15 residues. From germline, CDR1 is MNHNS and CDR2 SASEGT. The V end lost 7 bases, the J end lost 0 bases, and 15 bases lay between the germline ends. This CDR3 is CASTLSGVMNTEAFF. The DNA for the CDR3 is TGTGCCAGCACCCTATCGGGGGTCATGAACACTGAAGCTTTCTTT.

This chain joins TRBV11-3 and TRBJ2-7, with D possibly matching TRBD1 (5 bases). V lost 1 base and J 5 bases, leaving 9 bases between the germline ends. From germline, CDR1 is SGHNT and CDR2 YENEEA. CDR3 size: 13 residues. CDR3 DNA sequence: TGTGCCAGCAGCTTAGTGCAGGGAAACGAGCAGTACTTC. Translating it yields CASSLVQGNEQYF.

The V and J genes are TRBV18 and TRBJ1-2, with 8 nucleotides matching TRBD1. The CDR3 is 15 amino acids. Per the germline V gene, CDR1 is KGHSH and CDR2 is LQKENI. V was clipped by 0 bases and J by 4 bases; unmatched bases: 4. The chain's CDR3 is CASSPPTGEGYGYTF. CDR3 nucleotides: TGTGCCAGCTCACCACCGACAGGGGAGGGCTATGGCTACACCTTC.

The CDR3 spells CASRRGSQETQYF. DNA for the CDR3: TGTGCCAGCAGACGGGGGTCCCAAGAGACCCAGTACTTC. V usage is TRBV25-1 and J usage is TRBJ2-5, with TRBD2 as a possible D gene (6 bases). There are 13 residues in the CDR3. The germline V and J ends were trimmed by 6 bases and 1 base, with 9 bases remaining between them. Germline CDR1 and CDR2: MGHDK and SYGVNS.

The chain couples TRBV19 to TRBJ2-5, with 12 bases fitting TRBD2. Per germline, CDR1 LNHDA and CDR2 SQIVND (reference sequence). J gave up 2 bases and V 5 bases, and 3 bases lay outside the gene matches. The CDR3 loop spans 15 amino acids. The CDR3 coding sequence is TGTGCCAGTAGTTTTCTAGCGGGGGGGCAAGAGACCCAGTACTTC. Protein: CASSFLAGGQETQYF.

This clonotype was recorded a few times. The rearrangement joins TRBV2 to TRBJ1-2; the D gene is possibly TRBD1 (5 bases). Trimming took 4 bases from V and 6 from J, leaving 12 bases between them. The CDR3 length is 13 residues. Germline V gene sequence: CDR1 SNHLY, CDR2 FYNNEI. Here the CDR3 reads CASSVVGTDGYTF. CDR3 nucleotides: TGTGCCAGCAGTGTCGTCGGGACCGATGGCTACACCTTC.

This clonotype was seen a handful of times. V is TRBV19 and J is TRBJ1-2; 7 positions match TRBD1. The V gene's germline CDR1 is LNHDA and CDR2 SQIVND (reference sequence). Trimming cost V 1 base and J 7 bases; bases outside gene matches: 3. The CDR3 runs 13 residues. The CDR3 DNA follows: TGTGCCAGTAGTATAGGTGACAGGGCTGGCTACACCTTC. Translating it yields CASSIGDRAGYTF.